A single sample is the source of the 23 T cell receptor beta chains below, sequenced in a study of blood T cells in healthy people across ages. A sample-barcoded 5' primer and a J-beta primer mix were used in a second PCR of roughly 7 to 11 cycles. Via MiXCR, TCRdb re-called the 5' RACE reads, giving one row per CDR3 protein. The table lists around 800,000 distinct CDR3 sequences, less than 70% of them singletons. The sample was blood. These receptors came from an elderly man in good health.

The chain's CDR3 is CASSLRLAGDPRYAYF. In DNA, the CDR3 is TGCGCCAGCAGCCTGAGACTAGCGGGAGATCCCAGATACGCGTATTTT. The chain couples TRBV4-1 to TRBJ2-3, with TRBD2 matching 12 bases. Germline V gene sequence: CDR1 MGHRA, CDR2 YSYEKL. J was trimmed by 14 bases and V by 4 bases; bases with no gene match: 16. The CDR3 is 16 residues long.

The chain employs TRBV12-3 or TRBV12-4 and TRBJ2-3; 10 nucleotides match TRBD2. The CDR3 covers 16 residues. The J segment lost 7 bases and the V segment lost 10 bases, leaving 17 bases of the junction unmatched. The DNA for the CDR3 is TGTGCCACATCGCATAGCGGGAGGTCCGGGGCTTATACGCAGTATTTT. Translating it yields CATSHSGRSGAYTQYF.

J is TRBJ2-3 and V is TRBV29-1; D gene uncertain. This CDR3 comprises 15 residues. Germline V CDR1 and CDR2: SQVTM, ANQGSEA. Trimming removed 2 bases at V and 0 bases at J, with 12 bases between. The CDR3 is CSVEKSATSTDTQYF. CDR3 coding DNA: TGCAGCGTTGAAAAGTCGGCCACTAGCACAGATACGCAGTATTTT.

The CDR3 here is CASSARAGGATYYGYTF. In DNA form, the CDR3 reads TGTGCCAGCAGTGCCCGAGCAGGGGGCGCGACGTACTATGGCTACACCTTC. The chain links TRBV2 to TRBJ1-2; 8 nucleotides agree with TRBD1. The ends lost 4 bases at V and 3 bases at J; junction bases unmatched: 13. Germline V lookup: CDR1 SNHLY, CDR2 FYNNEI. The CDR3 covers 17 residues.

The genes are TRBV5-1 and TRBJ2-3, with D perhaps TRBD1 or TRBD2 (5 bases each). This CDR3 comprises 14 residues. The V end lost 1 base, the J end lost 8 bases, and 14 bases lay between the germline ends. The V gene's germline CDR1 is SGHRS and CDR2 YFSETQ. Written as DNA, the CDR3 is TGCGCCAGCAGCTTGCCCGGGGCCCCTTCTACGCAGTATTTT. Encoded protein: CASSLPGAPSTQYF. The full variable domain, its missing parts supplied by reference TRBV5-1 and TRBJ2-3, is KAGVTQTPRYLIKTRGQQVTLSCSPISGHRSVSWYQQTPGQGLQFLFEYFSETQRNKGNFPGRFSGRQFSNSRSEMNVSTLELGDSALYLCASSLPGAPSTQYFGPGTRLTVL.

This chain uses TRBV6-1 with TRBJ1-6; D is undetermined. Per the germline V gene, CDR1 is MNHNS and CDR2 is SASEGT. V was shortened by 8 bases and J by 9 bases, with 11 bases between the two germline ends. The CDR3 sequence is 12 residues long. DNA for the CDR3: TGTGCCAGCCGGGTGGTCGGTTCACCCCTCCACTTT. Its translation: CASRVVGSPLHF.

This clonotype was recorded a few times. CDR3 DNA: TGTGCCAGCAGTTTACACAGGGGGATCCAAGAGACCCAGTACTTC. Translated: CASSLHRGIQETQYF. The rearrangement uses TRBV12-3 or TRBV12-4 and TRBJ2-5, with TRBD1 identical over 8 bases. V lost 2 bases to trimming and J lost 1 base; unmatched junction nucleotides: 3. There are 15 residues in the CDR3.

The chain couples TRBV5-1 to TRBJ1-4; no clear D. The germline CDR1 and CDR2 sequences are SGHRS and YFSETQ. The CDR3 covers 12 residues. V lost 4 bases and J lost 8, with 9 bases in between. CDR3 in amino acids: CASSHKTEKLFF. CDR3 bases: TGCGCCAGCAGCCACAAGACGGAAAAACTGTTTTTT.

This chain uses TRBV24-1 with TRBJ2-7; D not certain. The V and J ends lost 2 bases and 4 bases respectively, with 5 bases between them. The CDR3 length is 12 residues. The germline CDR1 and CDR2 sequences are KGHDR and SFDVKD. This CDR3 is CATSDSMYEQYF. CDR3 sequence (DNA): TGTGCCACCAGTGATTCTATGTACGAGCAGTACTTC.

The V and J genes are TRBV18 and TRBJ2-1; 7 bases are a match to TRBD2. CDR1 KGHSH and CDR2 LQKENI come from the germline V gene. Trimming at V came to 4 bases and at J to 4 bases, leaving 7 bases not matched to a gene. The CDR3 is 15 amino acids. CDR3 sequence (DNA): TGTGCCAGCTCACGCTTAGCGGGCAATTACAATGAGCAGTTCTTC. Translated, it gives CASSRLAGNYNEQFF. Together with reference TRBV18 and TRBJ2-1, the CDR3 gives the full variable domain: NAGVMQNPRHLVRRRGQEARLRCSPMKGHSHVYWYRQLPEEGLKFMVYLQKENIIDESGMPKERFSAEFPKEGPSILRIQQVVRGDSAAYFCASSRLAGNYNEQFFGPGTRLTVL.

The V call is TRBV20-1, the J call TRBJ2-1, with 12 bases identical to TRBD2. Per germline, CDR1 DFQATT and CDR2 SNEGSKA (reference sequence). This CDR3 comprises 16 residues. J lost 9 bases, V lost 6 bases, and 15 bases had no gene match. As DNA, the CDR3 is TGCAGTGCGGGAGGGGGGCTAGCGGGAGGGGAGTCTGAGCAGTTCTTC. Amino acids: CSAGGGLAGGESEQFF.

This chain joins TRBV11-3 and TRBJ1-4, with D possibly being TRBD1 (5 bases). Trimming pared 5 bases from V and 5 bases from J, leaving 12 bases between. CDR3 length: 14 residues. CDR1 and CDR2 from the germline V gene are SGHNT and YENEEA. The CDR3 is CASSPGPRNEKLFF. The CDR3 nucleotides are TGTGCCAGCAGCCCGGGACCTAGGAATGAAAAACTGTTTTTT.

The chain employs TRBV20-1 and TRBJ2-7, with TRBD2 as a possible D gene (5 bases). Deletions cut 3 bases from V and 2 bases from J, with 17 bases between. CDR3 size: 15 residues. Looked up from germline, CDR1 is DFQATT and CDR2 is SNEGSKA (reference sequence). CDR3 in DNA: TGCAGTGCTAGGGTCCCTGGACTGGCAACCTACGAGCAGTACTTC. It encodes CSARVPGLATYEQYF.

This rearrangement joins TRBV20-1 to TRBJ2-3; 9 bases agree with TRBD2. V was clipped by 2 bases and J by 6 bases; unmatched bases: 9. The CDR3 loop spans 15 amino acids. Germline CDR1 is DFQATT and CDR2 is SNEGSKA (reference sequence). In DNA form, the CDR3 reads TGCAGTGCTAGAAGCGGGACTAGCAATCGGGATACGCAGTATTTT. It translates to CSARSGTSNRDTQYF.

V and J are TRBV7-9 and TRBJ2-3, with a weak D call TRBD1 (6 bases). The length of the CDR3 is 13 residues. With 5 bases removed from V and 14 bases from J, the gap between germline ends came to 20 bases. CDR1 SEHNR and CDR2 FQNEAQ come from the germline V gene (reference sequence). Written as DNA, the CDR3 is TGTGCCAGCAGCCCGGACAGCCACAGATACGCGTATTTT. This encodes CASSPDSHRYAYF.

The chain couples TRBV29-1 to TRBJ2-3, with D unresolved. The CDR3 has 14 residues. V lost 1 base, J lost 3 bases, and 11 bases lay in between. CDR1 and CDR2 (germline): SQVTM, ANQGSEA. The CDR3 coding sequence is TGCAGCGTTGAAGGATCGCCCGGAACAGATACGCAGTATTTT. Protein sequence: CSVEGSPGTDTQYF.

The chain couples TRBV7-3 to TRBJ2-3, with no clear D. Germline values: CDR1 SGHTA, CDR2 FQGTGA. Trimming left V 1 base short and J 6 bases short, with 14 bases between. This CDR3 has 15 residues. The CDR3 spells CASSLIGNPGDTQYF. Written as DNA, the CDR3 is TGTGCCAGCAGCTTAATAGGGAACCCCGGGGATACGCAGTATTTT.

This rearrangement joins TRBV10-1 to TRBJ2-5; TRBD2 might be the D (6 bases). Germline assignment: CDR1 WNHNN and CDR2 SYGVQD (reference sequence). V was shortened by 3 bases and J by 4 bases, with 15 bases between the two germline ends. The CDR3 totals 15 residues. The CDR3 nucleotides read TGCGCCAGCAGTGATGGGTCTAGCGCGAGAGAGACCCAGTACTTC. Protein product: CASSDGSSARETQYF.

The CDR3, as DNA: TGTGCCAGCAGCGTAGAGGGGACTAGCGGAAACATTCAGTACTTC. It is translated as CASSVEGTSGNIQYF. The gene calls are TRBV9 and TRBJ2-4; 11 bases agree with TRBD2. Germline V gene sequence: CDR1 SGDLS, CDR2 YYNGEE. The CDR3 sequence is 15 residues long. J was trimmed by 6 bases and V by 0 bases; bases with no gene match: 2.

The gene calls are TRBV10-3 and TRBJ2-1, with D perhaps matching TRBD2 (6 bases). CDR1 and CDR2 from the germline V gene are ENHRY and SYGVKD. This CDR3 is built from 12 residues. Between the trimmed V and J ends, which lost 4 bases and 7 bases, there was a span of 8 bases. DNA for the CDR3: TGTGCCATCAGTGTGGCGGGGAATGAGCAGTTCTTC. Translating gives CAISVAGNEQFF.

The V gene is TRBV20-1, the J gene TRBJ1-2; D unclear. V dropped 5 bases and J dropped 6 bases, with 10 bases sitting between them. CDR1 is DFQATT and CDR2 is SNEGSKA in the germline V gene (reference sequence). The CDR3 loop spans 11 amino acids. CDR3 DNA sequence: TGCAGTGCTGCCTTCACCGATGGCTACACCTTC. Residues: CSAAFTDGYTF.

V is TRBV2 and J is TRBJ2-6; TRBD2 agrees at 7 bases. Germline CDR1 SNHLY, CDR2 FYNNEI. Germline trimming cut 8 bases from V and 7 bases from J; bases unmatched to any gene: 5. The CDR3 runs to 13 residues. CDR3 sequence reads: CASSETSANVLTF. The CDR3 bases are TGTGCCAGCTCGGAGACTAGCGCCAACGTCCTGACTTTC.

The rearrangement joins TRBV7-9 to TRBJ1-6; 8 bases match TRBD1. The germline V gene encodes CDR1 SEHNR and CDR2 FQNEAQ (reference sequence). The V gene end was trimmed by 5 bases and the J gene end by 2 bases; junction bases not matched to a gene: 5. The CDR3 has 16 residues. CDR3: CASSATGVAYNSPLHF. The CDR3 DNA follows: TGTGCCAGCAGCGCGACAGGGGTTGCCTATAATTCACCCCTCCACTTT.